Each of the 12 T cell receptor beta chains below was sequenced from the same sample in a study of Ad26.COV2.S vaccination and SARS-CoV-2 variants. Treatment meaning: roughly 20 received Ad26.COV2.S at low or high dose, single or two shots; roughly five received placebo; per-sample allocation not given. Following the first vaccine or placebo injection, samples were taken on day 63. Here immunoSEQ multiplex PCR was the method, and the copy in TCRdb shows in-frame clones only, minus some. Of about 350,000 clones listed, around 89% are singletons. The source material was peripheral blood, sampled in a trial of Ad26.COV2.S vaccine versus placebo. All receptors come from a person aged 18 to 65 who received the Ad26.COV2.S COVID-19 vaccine or a placebo.

This chain links TRBV19 with TRBJ2-5, with 7 bases matching TRBD1. CDR3 size: 13 residues. The junction had 4 bases not matched to a gene; V was cut back by 5 bases and J by 4 bases. Looked up from germline, CDR1 is LNHDA and CDR2 is SQIVND (reference sequence). Here the CDR3 DNA reads TGTGCCAGTAGTCGAGGGGGCGCAGAGACCCAGTACTTC. It yields the protein CASSRGGAETQYF.

The gene calls are TRBV28 and TRBJ1-2; D unclear. CDR3 length: 12 amino acids. Germline CDR1 reads MDHEN; CDR2 reads SYDVKM. The ends were cut back, 8 bases at V and 5 bases at J, with 12 bases in the middle. The CDR3 spells CASGDPTYGYTF. CDR3 DNA sequence: TGTGCCAGCGGGGATCCGACTTATGGCTACACCTTC.

This rearrangement joins TRBV28 to TRBJ2-7; D is perhaps TRBD1 or TRBD2 (7 bases each). This CDR3 has 13 residues. Trimming took off 9 bases at V and 2 bases at J, with 14 bases between the two ends. Germline V lookup: CDR1 MDHEN, CDR2 SYDVKM. The CDR3 reads CASIQGTTYEQYF. CDR3 nucleotides: TGTGCCAGTATACAGGGGACTACCTACGAGCAGTACTTC.

The chain has TRBV11-2 and TRBJ1-3; no definite D call. The CDR3 sequence is 15 residues long. CDR1 is SGHAT, CDR2 FQNNGV, per germline. Trimming pared 0 bases from V and 4 bases from J, leaving 10 bases between. The CDR3 DNA follows: TGTGCCAGCAGCTTAGATCCGCTAGGGGGAAACACCATATATTTT. It encodes CASSLDPLGGNTIYF.

This clone was counted a few times. V is TRBV6-4 and J is TRBJ2-1; 16 bases fit TRBD2. The CDR3 extends over 15 amino acids. Trimming took 6 bases from V and 6 from J; bases not matched to a gene: 2. Germline CDR1 MRHNA, CDR2 SNTAGT. CDR3 nucleotide sequence: TGTGCCAGCAGCGGGACTAGCGGGGGGGCCAATGAGCAGTTCTTC. Translated: CASSGTSGGANEQFF.

The chain joins TRBV5-1 to TRBJ2-5, with 7 positions matching TRBD1. Germline V gene data show CDR1 as SGHRS and CDR2 as YFSETQ. The CDR3 has 12 amino acids. With 6 bases clipped from V and 3 bases from J, the junction kept 2 bases outside the gene matches. CDR3 loop: CASKGTEETQYF. CDR3 nucleotides: TGCGCCAGCAAAGGGACAGAAGAGACCCAGTACTTC.

This sequence joins TRBV13 and TRBJ1-4; the D is unclear. The CDR3 is 15 residues long. Trimming stripped 3 bases from V and 5 bases from J, with 13 bases between. Germline CDR1 PRHDT, CDR2 FYEKMQ (reference sequence). CDR3 residues: CASSLGPPRNEKLFF. The CDR3 nucleotides are TGTGCCAGCAGCTTGGGCCCTCCACGAAATGAAAAACTGTTTTTT.

J is TRBJ2-7 and V is TRBV11-2; TRBD2 matches at 9 bases. The length of the CDR3 is 14 residues. The V and J ends lost 3 bases and 2 bases, in that order; junction bases with no gene match: 2. CDR1 is SGHAT and CDR2 is FQNNGV in the germline V gene. CDR3 in amino acids: CASSLTSGTYEQYF. CDR3 sequence (DNA): TGTGCCAGCAGCTTGACTAGCGGCACCTACGAGCAGTACTTC.

The rearrangement links TRBV19 to TRBJ1-5, with 8 bases that match TRBD1. The V gene's germline CDR1 is LNHDA and CDR2 SQIVND (reference sequence). The V segment lost 5 bases and the J segment 6 bases; nucleotides outside the gene matches: 9. The CDR3 is 15 residues long. CDR3 sequence (DNA): TGTGCCAGTAGTGGTTCAGGGGGCAGGGGTCAGCCCCAGCATTTT. Translated, it gives CASSGSGGRGQPQHF.

This chain uses TRBV19 with TRBJ1-5; D remains unclear. CDR1 LNHDA and CDR2 SQIVND come from the germline V gene (reference sequence). V lost 11 bases, J lost 1 base, and 12 bases lay in between. CDR3 size: 13 residues. The CDR3 nucleotides are TGTGCCTCGGATAAGGGAAGCAATCAGCCCCAGCATTTT. Its protein product is CASDKGSNQPQHF.

This rearrangement joins TRBV9 to TRBJ1-2; no firm D call. The CDR3 has 14 residues. The V end lost 4 bases, the J end lost 5 bases, and 15 bases lay between the germline ends. Germline values: CDR1 SGDLS, CDR2 YYNGEE. The CDR3 region is CASSKGPESYGYTF. In DNA, the CDR3 is TGTGCCAGCAGCAAAGGCCCAGAGAGTTATGGCTACACCTTC.

The chain combines TRBV20-1 with TRBJ2-7, with D unclear. Deletions cut 3 bases from V and 6 bases from J, with 9 bases between. Germline CDR1 and CDR2: DFQATT and SNEGSKA (reference sequence). The CDR3 loop spans 11 amino acids. CDR3 residues: CSASNSGEQYF. The CDR3 DNA sequence: TGCAGTGCTAGTAATTCCGGCGAGCAGTACTTC.